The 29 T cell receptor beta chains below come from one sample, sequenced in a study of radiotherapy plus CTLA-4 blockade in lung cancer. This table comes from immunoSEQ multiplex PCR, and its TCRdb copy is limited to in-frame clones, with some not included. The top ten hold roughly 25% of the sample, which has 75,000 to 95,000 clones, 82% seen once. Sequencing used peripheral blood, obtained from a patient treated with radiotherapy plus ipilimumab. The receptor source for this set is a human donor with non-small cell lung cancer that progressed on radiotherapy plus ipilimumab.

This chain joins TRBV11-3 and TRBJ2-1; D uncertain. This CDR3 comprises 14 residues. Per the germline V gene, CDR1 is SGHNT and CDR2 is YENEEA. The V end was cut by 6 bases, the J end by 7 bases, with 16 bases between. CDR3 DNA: TGTGCCAGCAGTCCAGACTGGAAGTCGAATGAGCAGTTCTTC. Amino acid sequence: CASSPDWKSNEQFF.

In DNA form, the CDR3 reads TGTGCCAGCCGTCGCACAGATACGCAGTATTTT. This encodes CASRRTDTQYF. The chain has TRBV27 and TRBJ2-3; D gene uncertain. The ends were cut back, 8 bases at V and 1 base at J, with 4 bases in the middle. The CDR3 runs 11 residues. From germline, CDR1 is MNHEY and CDR2 SMNVEV (reference sequence).

CDR3 in DNA: TGTGCCAGCAGCTTTCTCGGACAGCCTCAGGGCGCCGGGGAGCTGTTTTTT. Translating gives CASSFLGQPQGAGELFF. This chain uses TRBV7-6 with TRBJ2-2; weak D call: TRBD1 (6 bases). The germline CDR1 and CDR2 sequences are SGHVS and FNYEAQ. CDR3 length: 17 residues. V was clipped by 3 bases and J by 6 bases, with 20 bases between them.

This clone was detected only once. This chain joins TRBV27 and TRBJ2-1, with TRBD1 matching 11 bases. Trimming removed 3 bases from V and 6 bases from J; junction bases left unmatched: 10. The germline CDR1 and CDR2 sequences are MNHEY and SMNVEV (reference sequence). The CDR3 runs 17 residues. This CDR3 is CASSFPTGTGGFNEQFF. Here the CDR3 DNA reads TGTGCCAGCAGTTTCCCGACCGGGACAGGGGGATTCAATGAGCAGTTCTTC.

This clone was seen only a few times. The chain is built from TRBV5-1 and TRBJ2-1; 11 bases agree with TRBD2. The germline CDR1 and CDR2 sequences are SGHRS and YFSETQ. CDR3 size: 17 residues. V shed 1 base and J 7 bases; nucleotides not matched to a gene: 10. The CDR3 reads CASSLTILAGERNEQFF. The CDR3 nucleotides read TGCGCCAGCAGCTTGACAATACTAGCGGGAGAGAGGAATGAGCAGTTCTTC. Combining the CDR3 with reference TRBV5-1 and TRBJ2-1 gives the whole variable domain KAGVTQTPRYLIKTRGQQVTLSCSPISGHRSVSWYQQTPGQGLQFLFEYFSETQRNKGNFPGRFSGRQFSNSRSEMNVSTLELGDSALYLCASSLTILAGERNEQFFGPGTRLTVL.

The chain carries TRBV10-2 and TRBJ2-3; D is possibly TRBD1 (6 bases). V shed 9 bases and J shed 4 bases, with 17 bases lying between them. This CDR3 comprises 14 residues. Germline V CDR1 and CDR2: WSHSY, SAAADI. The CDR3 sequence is CASRTVAHPDTQYF. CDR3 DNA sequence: TGCGCCAGTAGGACAGTGGCTCATCCAGATACGCAGTATTTT.

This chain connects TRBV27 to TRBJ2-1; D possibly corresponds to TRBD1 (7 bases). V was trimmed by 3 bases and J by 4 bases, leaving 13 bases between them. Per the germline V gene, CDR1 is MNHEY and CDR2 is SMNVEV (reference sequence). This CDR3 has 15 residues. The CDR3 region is CASSLGGTAYNEQFF. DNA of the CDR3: TGTGCCAGCAGTTTGGGCGGGACAGCATACAATGAGCAGTTCTTC.

Here the CDR3 reads CASSLDRPDTDTQYF. CDR3 coding DNA: TGCGCCAGCAGCTTGGACCGCCCCGACACAGATACGCAGTATTTT. The rearrangement joins TRBV5-1 to TRBJ2-3, with D unresolved. Trimming took off 0 bases at V and 2 bases at J, with 10 bases between the two ends. CDR1 and CDR2 (germline): SGHRS, YFSETQ. The CDR3 spans 15 residues.

The CDR3 bases are TGTGCCAGTAGTATTAGAGGCAGGTCCTACGAGCAGTACTTC. Translated: CASSIRGRSYEQYF. This chain joins TRBV19 and TRBJ2-7; no reliable D call. V lost 3 bases and J 1 base, leaving 10 bases between the germline ends. Per germline, CDR1 LNHDA and CDR2 SQIVND (reference sequence). The CDR3 has 14 residues.

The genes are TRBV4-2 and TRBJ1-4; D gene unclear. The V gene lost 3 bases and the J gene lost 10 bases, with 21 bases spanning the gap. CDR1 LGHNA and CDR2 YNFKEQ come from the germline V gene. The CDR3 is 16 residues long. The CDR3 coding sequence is TGTGCCAGCAGCCAGGACGACACAAACCGAGGCGGAAAACTGTTTTTT. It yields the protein CASSQDDTNRGGKLFF.

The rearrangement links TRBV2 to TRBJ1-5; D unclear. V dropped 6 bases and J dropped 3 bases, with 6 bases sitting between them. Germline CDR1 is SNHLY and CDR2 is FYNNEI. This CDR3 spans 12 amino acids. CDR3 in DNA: TGTGCCAGCAGAGGGTTCAATCAGCCCCAGCATTTT. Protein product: CASRGFNQPQHF.

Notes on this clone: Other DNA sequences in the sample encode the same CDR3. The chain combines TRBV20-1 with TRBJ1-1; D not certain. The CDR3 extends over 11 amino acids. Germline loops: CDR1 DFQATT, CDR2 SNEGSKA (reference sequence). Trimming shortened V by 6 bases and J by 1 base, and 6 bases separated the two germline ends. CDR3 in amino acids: CSAPRNTEAFF. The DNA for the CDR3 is TGCAGTGCGCCCAGGAACACTGAAGCTTTCTTT.

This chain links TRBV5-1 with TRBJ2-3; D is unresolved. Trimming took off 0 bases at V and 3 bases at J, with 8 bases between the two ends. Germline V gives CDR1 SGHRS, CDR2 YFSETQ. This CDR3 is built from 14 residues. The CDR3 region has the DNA TGCGCCAGCAGCTTGGAGCGTGCTACAGATACGCAGTATTTT. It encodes CASSLERATDTQYF.

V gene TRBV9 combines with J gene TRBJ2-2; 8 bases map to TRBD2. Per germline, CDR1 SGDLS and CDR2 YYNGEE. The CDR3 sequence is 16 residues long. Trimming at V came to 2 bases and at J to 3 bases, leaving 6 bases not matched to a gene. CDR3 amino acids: CASSVAGTRDTGELFF. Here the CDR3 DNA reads TGTGCCAGCAGCGTCGCCGGGACTAGGGACACCGGGGAGCTGTTTTTT.

The DNA of the CDR3 is TGTGCCACCAGCAGAGGTAGCAATCAGCCCCAGCATTTT. Its protein is CATSRGSNQPQHF. The rearrangement uses TRBV15 and TRBJ1-5; D is uncertain. The CDR3 contains 13 residues. In germline, CDR1 is LNHNV, CDR2 YYDKDF (reference sequence). V shed 1 base and J shed 0 bases, with 1 base lying between them.

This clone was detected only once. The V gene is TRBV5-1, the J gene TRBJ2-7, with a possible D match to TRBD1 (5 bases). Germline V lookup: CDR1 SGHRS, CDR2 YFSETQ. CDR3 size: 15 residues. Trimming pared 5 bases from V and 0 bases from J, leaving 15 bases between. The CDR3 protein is CASSPYSTASYEQYF. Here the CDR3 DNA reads TGCGCCAGCAGTCCGTATTCGACAGCCTCCTACGAGCAGTACTTC.

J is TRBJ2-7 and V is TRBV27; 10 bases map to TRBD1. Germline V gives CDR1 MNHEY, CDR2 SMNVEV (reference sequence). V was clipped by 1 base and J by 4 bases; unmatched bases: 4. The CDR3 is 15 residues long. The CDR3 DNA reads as TGTGCCAGCAGTTTATTAGGGGACAGGGGATACGAGCAGTACTTC. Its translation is CASSLLGDRGYEQYF.

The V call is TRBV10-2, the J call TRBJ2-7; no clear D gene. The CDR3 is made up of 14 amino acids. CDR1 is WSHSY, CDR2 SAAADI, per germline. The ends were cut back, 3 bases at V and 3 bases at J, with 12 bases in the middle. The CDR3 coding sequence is TGCGCCAGCAGTGATGGGCCCCGATTCTACGAGCAGTACTTC. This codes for CASSDGPRFYEQYF.

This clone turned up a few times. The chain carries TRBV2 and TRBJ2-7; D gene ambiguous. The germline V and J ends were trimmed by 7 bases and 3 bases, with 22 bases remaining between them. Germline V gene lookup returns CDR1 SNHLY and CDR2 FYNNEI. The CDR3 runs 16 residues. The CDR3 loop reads CASNTPDSPTDYEQYV. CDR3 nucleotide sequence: TGTGCCAGCAATACCCCGGATTCCCCAACAGACTACGAGCAGTACGTC.

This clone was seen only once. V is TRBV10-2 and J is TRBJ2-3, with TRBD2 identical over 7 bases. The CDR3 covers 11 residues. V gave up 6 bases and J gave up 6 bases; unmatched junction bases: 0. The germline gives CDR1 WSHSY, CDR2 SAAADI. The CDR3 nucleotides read TGCGCCAGCAGGACTAGCGATACGCAGTATTTT. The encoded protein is CASRTSDTQYF.

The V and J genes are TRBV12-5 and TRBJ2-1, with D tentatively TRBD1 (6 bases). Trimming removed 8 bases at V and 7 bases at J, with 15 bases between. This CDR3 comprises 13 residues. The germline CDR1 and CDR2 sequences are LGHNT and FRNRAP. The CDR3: CASRQGLGNEQFF. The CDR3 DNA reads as TGTGCTAGTCGTCAGGGGCTGGGGAATGAGCAGTTCTTC.

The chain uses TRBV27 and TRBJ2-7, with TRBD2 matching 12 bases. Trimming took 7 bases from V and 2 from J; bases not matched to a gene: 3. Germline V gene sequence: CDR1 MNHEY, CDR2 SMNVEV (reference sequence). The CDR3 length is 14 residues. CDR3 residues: CASTRTSGTYEQYF. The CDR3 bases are TGTGCCAGCACCCGGACTAGCGGGACCTACGAGCAGTACTTC.

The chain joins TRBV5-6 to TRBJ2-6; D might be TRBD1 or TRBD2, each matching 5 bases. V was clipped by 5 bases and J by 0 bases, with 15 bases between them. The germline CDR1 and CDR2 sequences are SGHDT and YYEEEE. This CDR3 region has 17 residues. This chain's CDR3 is CASREGTPNSGANVLTF. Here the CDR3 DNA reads TGTGCCAGCAGAGAAGGGACGCCGAACTCTGGGGCCAACGTCCTGACTTTC. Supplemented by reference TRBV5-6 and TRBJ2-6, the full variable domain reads DAGVTQSPTHLIKTRGQQVTLRCSPKSGHDTVSWYQQALGQGPQFIFQYYEEEERQRGNFPDRFSGHQFPNYSSELNVNALLLGDSALYLCASREGTPNSGANVLTFGAGSRLTVL.

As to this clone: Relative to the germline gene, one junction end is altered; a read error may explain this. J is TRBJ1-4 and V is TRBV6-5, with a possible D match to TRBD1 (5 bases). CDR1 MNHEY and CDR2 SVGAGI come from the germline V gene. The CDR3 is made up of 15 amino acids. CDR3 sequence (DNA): TGTGTCAGCAGTTTTCAAGGGGCAACTAATGAAAAACTGTTTTTT. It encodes CVSSFQGATNEKLFF.

The CDR3 protein is CASSQGTGANTEAFF. CDR3 sequence (DNA): TGTGCCAGCTCACAGGGGACAGGGGCGAACACTGAAGCTTTCTTT. The chain carries TRBV18 and TRBJ1-1, with 10 nucleotides matching TRBD1. Germline V gives CDR1 KGHSH, CDR2 LQKENI. The V gene end was trimmed by 4 bases and the J gene end by 1 base; junction bases not matched to a gene: 3. The CDR3 is 15 amino acids.

CDR3 region: CASTNGQNPNTGELFF. The CDR3 bases are TGTGCCAGCACCAACGGACAGAATCCTAACACCGGGGAGCTGTTTTTT. This chain joins TRBV13 and TRBJ2-2, with D possibly being TRBD1 (6 bases). Trimming took 7 bases from V and 2 from J, leaving 17 bases between them. This CDR3 is built from 16 residues. Germline V gene data show CDR1 as PRHDT and CDR2 as FYEKMQ (reference sequence).

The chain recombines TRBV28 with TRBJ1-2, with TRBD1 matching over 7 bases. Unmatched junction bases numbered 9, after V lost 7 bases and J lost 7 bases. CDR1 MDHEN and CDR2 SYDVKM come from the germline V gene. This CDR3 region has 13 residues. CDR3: CASTATGLIGYTF. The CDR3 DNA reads TGTGCCAGCACCGCGACAGGGCTGATTGGCTACACCTTC.

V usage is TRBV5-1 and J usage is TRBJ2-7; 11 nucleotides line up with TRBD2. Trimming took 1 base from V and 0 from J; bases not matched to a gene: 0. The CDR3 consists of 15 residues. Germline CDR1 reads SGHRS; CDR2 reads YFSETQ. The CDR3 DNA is TGCGCCAGCAGCTTGACTAGCGGGAGCTCCTACGAGCAGTACGTC. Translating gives CASSLTSGSSYEQYV.

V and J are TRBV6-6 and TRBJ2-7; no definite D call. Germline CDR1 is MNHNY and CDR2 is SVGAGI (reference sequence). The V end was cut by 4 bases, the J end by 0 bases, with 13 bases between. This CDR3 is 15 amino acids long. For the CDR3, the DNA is TGTGCCAGCAGTTTCCCAGCGCAGAGCTCCTACGAGCAGTACTTC. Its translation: CASSFPAQSSYEQYF.